This paragraph covers one TCR beta chain sequence. Its binding antigen is unknown. No much larger clone is present one base from it, and per-base qualities are unavailable. Taken from cysteine to phenylalanine, the CDR3 has 14 residues. CDR3 DNA is the only sequence kept; it has 42 bases, read in frame from the first base. The CDR3 regions of human TCRbeta chains were analyzed by immunosequencing. The paper's data handling went like this. Repertoire TCRs were checked for matches against a reference library of SARS-CoV-2-specific TCRs that had been generated using the MIRA antigen-specificity platform. Breadth was defined as the fraction of unique TCRs that were SARS-CoV-2-associated. Depth was defined as the fraction of total T cells that were SARS-CoV-2-associated. Each spike-specific TCR was assigned to its reactive spike region and to a CD4 or CD8 class using the MIRA data. Log10-transformed breadth and depth values were compared by one-way ANOVA with Sidak's multiple comparisons tests. TCRdb mirrors the immuneACCESS table, restricted to in-frame sequences. Some clones are absent from its copies; in checked studies, under half trace to an unresolved V gene, and the reason for the others is unknown. That table is the source of V, J and clone size, and D and trimming were worked out from the DNA. For this sample the table gives 150,000 to 200,000 clones, of which roughly nine tenths were detected only once. The ten largest clones take up 1.7% of the sample.

The sample comes from a study of T cell responses to AZD1222 COVID-19 vaccine (dated by TCRdb to about 2021). Background for the entire study: TCR sequencing was performed for 233 trial participants, of whom about 200 were given two doses of AZD1222 and some 26 were given two doses of MenACWY control vaccine. Enrollment into the trials was organized by age into subgroups of 18-55, 56-69 and 70-plus years, and those subgroups contained roughly 140, 27 and 60 TCR-sequenced participants, respectively.

The time point tag for this specimen amounts to: about 28 days (+/-7) after the second vaccine dose. AZD1222 recipients given second doses at about 4 weeks or at about 12 weeks were pooled, since spike-specific TCR depth and breadth were not found to differ between the two schedules. The vaccinee samples were drawn from two UK trials, COV001 and COV002, one of which was a single-blind randomized controlled phase 2/3 trial testing AZD1222 (ChAdOx1 nCoV-19) in healthy adults. For TCRbeta chain sequencing, PBMC samples were collected from trial participants at day 0 and at day 28 after the second dose. What the work shows at the level of the full study, not this receptor alone: Participants were mostly white British and included more females than males, and it was suggested by the authors that clonal diversity may have been underestimated. Spike-specific TCR breadth and depth rose significantly after two AZD1222 doses compared with day 0 and with MenACWY recipients. Because no day 14 peak-response samples were available, the repertoires could be characterized only after the peak T cell response. Nearly half of unique spike-specific TCRs reportedly recognized epitopes outside regions mutated in the B.1.351 and B.1.1.7 variants. Only five to seven AZD1222 recipients were SARS-CoV-2 seropositive at baseline, limiting conclusions about previously exposed vaccinees. The 56-69-year group was small, and its depth increase did not reach significance, likely because of low power. The vaccine-associated CD4 TCRs covered the entire spike protein, and the dominant responses fell in regions 160-218 and 743-854.

This sequence uses TRBV21-1 and TRBJ1-6. TRBV21-1 is noted as a pseudogene. The sequencing here drew on peripheral blood, taken 28 days after the second AZD1222 dose. The receptor comes from an adult who received the AZD1222 COVID-19 vaccine. The CDR3 region has the sequence CASSRGGRNSPLHF. The nucleotides are TGTGCCAGCTCTCGGGGGGGGCGAAATTCACCCCTCCACTTT.